This T cell receptor (beta chain) is from a study of blood T cells in healthy people across ages. Then a second PCR, running about 7 to 11 cycles, was carried out with a sample-barcoded 5' primer and a J-beta primer mix. TCRdb processed the 5' RACE reads anew with MiXCR; each CDR3 protein has one entry. The sample consists of 760,000 or so distinct CDR3 sequences, just under 25% of them appearing once. Whole-study results and caveats: More naive CD4+ cells and higher diversity marked long-lived donors relative to aged donors.

The table lists this clonotype with a few counts. Antigen unknown. CDR1 SQVTM and CDR2 ANQGSEA come from the germline V gene. The CDR3 totals 12 residues. The V end was cut by 8 bases, the J end by 7 bases, with 17 bases between. These same data were also listed under a study on T cells of mothers and their children.

Sequenced: blood. The rearrangement links TRBV29-1 to TRBJ2-5, with D perhaps TRBD2 (7 bases). The source of this sequence is a boy younger than 18 in good health. For the CDR3, the DNA is TGCAGCCCCCTGGGGCGGGGGCGGACCCAGTACTTC. It codes for CSPLGRGRTQYF.